These T cell receptor beta chains were read from a single sample in a study of T-cell memory formation after mild COVID-19. TCRdb recomputed calls from the 5' RACE reads with MiXCR, one row per CDR3 protein. The sample carries some 150,000 distinct CDR3 sequences, about 19% recorded once. The sequencing sample was made of PBMCs or a T cell subset sorted from them (not recorded which). The receptors come from an adult woman who had mild COVID-19 (a few samples of this study predate the infection). Cell type and time point are not known. Each CDR3 is given with its conserved first and last residue. A D gene is named only where the DNA matches it firmly. Clone size is not always given. Where it is, it says once, few, many or a class for expanded clones.

>TRBV7-9|TRBJ2-3|.|.
TGTGCCAGCAGCTTAGACTCAGAGAGACACACAGATACGCAGTATTTT
CASSLDSERHTDTQYF
>TRBV20-1|TRBJ2-6|.|.
TGCAGTGCTAGAATCAACAAGGGTTACTCTGGGGCCAACGTCCTGACTTTC
CSARINKGYSGANVLTF
>TRBV7-7|TRBJ2-7|few|.
TGTGCTAGCAGCTTTGCCGAGCAGTACTTC
CASSFAEQYF
>TRBV7-8|TRBJ1-1|.|.
TGTGCCAGCAGCTTAGGGGTTGGGGTGAACACTGAAGCTTTCTTT
CASSLGVGVNTEAFF
>TRBV7-9|TRBJ2-6|.|.
TGTGCCAGCTCCCTGGGCCTTGGCTCTGGGGCCAACGTCCTGACTTTC
CASSLGLGSGANVLTF
>TRBV24-1|TRBJ2-5|.|.
TGTGCCACCAGTGATACCAACAGGGAAACCCAGTACTTC
CATSDTNRETQYF
>TRBV11-2|TRBJ2-3|few|TRBD2
TGTGCCAGCAGCCGACAGACTAGCGGGGGAACTACAGATACGCAGTATTTT
CASSRQTSGGTTDTQYF
>TRBV12-3/TRBV12-4|TRBJ2-3|.|.
TGTGCCAGCACCTGGGGGGACTCACGCACAGATACGCAGTATTTT
CASTWGDSRTDTQYF
>TRBV7-3|TRBJ1-1|few|.
TGTGCCAGCAGCCTTTCAGGGACGTTAAACACTGAAGCTTTCTTT
CASSLSGTLNTEAFF
>TRBV18|TRBJ1-1|.|TRBD1
TGTGCCAGCTCACCAAAGCAGGGGGGGACTGAAGCTTTCTTT
CASSPKQGGTEAFF
>TRBV19|TRBJ2-7|.|TRBD2
TGTGCCAGTAGTATAAGAGCGGGAGGAGCCTACGAGCAGTACTTC
CASSIRAGGAYEQYF
>TRBV20-1|TRBJ2-6|few|.
TGCAGTGCCCTGGAGGGGCCAGGCGCTGGGGCCAACGTCCTGACTTTC
CSALEGPGAGANVLTF
>TRBV7-2|TRBJ1-2|few|.
TGTGCCAGCAGCGCCGCGAACTATGGCTACACCTTC
CASSAANYGYTF
>TRBV20-1|TRBJ2-2|few|.
TGCAGTGCCCCCGGACCCTCGAACACCGGGGAGCTGTTTTTT
CSAPGPSNTGELFF
>TRBV7-3|TRBJ2-1|.|.
TGTGCCAGCAGCCCGGGACCCGATGAGCAGTTCTTC
CASSPGPDEQFF
>TRBV6-1|TRBJ2-1|few|TRBD1
TGTGCCAGCAGGAAGGGGGACAGGGCCTACAATGAGCAGTTCTTC
CASRKGDRAYNEQFF
>TRBV5-8|TRBJ2-2|.|.
TGTGCCAGCAGCTTCGGGGGCTATACCACGAACACCGGGGAGCTGTTTTTT
CASSFGGYTTNTGELFF
>TRBV30|TRBJ1-1|.|.
TGTGCCTGGAGTGTACGGAGGAACCAGGCTTTCTTT
CAWSVRRNQAFF
>TRBV5-4|TRBJ1-2|.|.
TGTGCCAGCAGCCCTTCGGGGGCAGGGGCTTATGGCTACACCTTC
CASSPSGAGAYGYTF
>TRBV7-9|TRBJ2-5|few|.
TGTGCCAGCAGCTTCTGGGCCGGGCTACCAGAGACCCAGTACTTC
CASSFWAGLPETQYF
>TRBV7-3|TRBJ2-3|.|.
TGTGCCAGCAGCCCTACGGCGGGGGCCGTAGATACGCAGTATTTT
CASSPTAGAVDTQYF
>TRBV20-1|TRBJ2-2|few|TRBD2
TGCAGTGCTAGAGATCGAGGGGGACTAGCGGGCTCCGGGGAGCTGTTTTTT
CSARDRGGLAGSGELFF
>TRBV7-9|TRBJ1-2|few|.
TGTGCCAGCAGCTCGTCTCCAGGGTCCGGATATGGCTACACCTTC
CASSSSPGSGYGYTF
>TRBV12-3/TRBV12-4|TRBJ1-2|few|TRBD1
TGTGCCAGCAGTGTGGACAGGGTTGACTATGGCTACACCTTC
CASSVDRVDYGYTF
>TRBV29-1|TRBJ2-2|.|.
TGCAGCGTTGAAGCGGGGGGCGGCACCGGGGAGCTGTTTTTT
CSVEAGGGTGELFF
>TRBV7-2|TRBJ1-4|.|.
TGTGCCAGCAGCTTAGGTGGAGGAGCTGAAAAACTGTTTTTT
CASSLGGGAEKLFF
>TRBV24-1|TRBJ1-2|few|.
TGTGCCACCAGTGATTTTGACGGGCCCACGGGGCGCTATGGCTACACCTTC
CATSDFDGPTGRYGYTF
>TRBV6-2/TRBV6-3|TRBJ2-1|.|TRBD2
TGTGCCAGCAGTTACGCCCTCACTAGCGGGAGCGACTATGAGCAGTTCTTC
CASSYALTSGSDYEQFF
>TRBV7-2|TRBJ2-1|few|TRBD2
TGTGCCAGCAGCTACATCTTAGGGGAGGGCCCCTACAATGAGCAGTTCTTC
CASSYILGEGPYNEQFF
>TRBV20-1|TRBJ2-1|.|.
TGCAGTGCTACCGGGAGAGGCGTAGGCGATGAGCAGTTCTTC
CSATGRGVGDEQFF
>TRBV28|TRBJ2-7|.|.
TGTGCCAGCAGTTTACCCCCGAGGGACGAGCAGTACTTC
CASSLPPRDEQYF
>TRBV5-1|TRBJ2-7|.|TRBD1
TGCGCCAGCAGCGAGGACAGGAACTACGAGCAGTACTTC
CASSEDRNYEQYF
>TRBV7-2|TRBJ2-1|few|TRBD2
TGTGCCAGCAGCCAAGGACTAGCGGGGGGGCATGAGCAGTTCTTC
CASSQGLAGGHEQFF
>TRBV7-2|TRBJ1-1|few|.
TGTGCCAGCAGCCTCAGAAGGGACACTGAAGCTTTCTTT
CASSLRRDTEAFF
>TRBV5-1|TRBJ2-3|.|.
TGCGCCAGCAGCTTGGCCTTAGGGGATACGCAGTATTTT
CASSLALGDTQYF
>TRBV24-1|TRBJ2-7|.|.
TGTGCCACCAGTGACCCAGGGAGGAACTACGAGCAGTACTTC
CATSDPGRNYEQYF
>TRBV7-3|TRBJ2-7|.|.
TGTGCCAGCAGCTTAAGCAGGGACGTTGACGAGCAGTACTTC
CASSLSRDVDEQYF
>TRBV10-3|TRBJ2-1|few|TRBD2
TGTGCCATCAGTGAGTCGGGACTAGCGGACACCAATGAGCAGTTCTTC
CAISESGLADTNEQFF
>TRBV27|TRBJ1-5|.|.
TGTGCCAGCAGTTTATCTCACATCCAGCCCCAGCATTTT
CASSLSHIQPQHF